This T cell receptor beta chain was identified in a study of T cells in localized non-small cell lung cancer. Study-wide points: Adjacent uninvolved lung tissue had the highest T cell clonality, exceeding tumor. A denser population of T cells in blood accompanied longer overall survival. A median roughly 50 of the top 100 tumor clones appeared in adjacent lung.

The CDR3 contains 15 residues. Germline assignment: CDR1 SNHLY and CDR2 FYNNEI. Trimming pared 0 bases from V and 2 bases from J, leaving 10 bases between. As to this clone: Its antigen is unknown.

TCRdb's copy holds only in-frame clones and misses some; the assay was immunoSEQ multiplex PCR. The profile shows tens of thousands of clones, 90% to 95% of them singletons. This TCR came from a female donor older than 55 with stage I lung adenocarcinoma. This chain connects TRBV2 to TRBJ1-1; no definite D call. Sequencing used peripheral blood, obtained before any cancer treatment. CDR3 sequence reads: CASSEAPPLNTEAFF. CDR3 coding DNA: TGTGCCAGCAGTGAAGCGCCTCCCCTAAACACTGAAGCTTTCTTT.